This passage covers 17 T cell receptor beta chains from one sample sequenced in a study of T cells in Graves' hyperthyroidism and ophthalmopathy. From RNA transcripts, TCR beta CDR3 regions were amplified. Using the HTBI primer set, a first-round RT-PCR was run on the TCR CDR3. TCRdb re-derived calls from the multiplex PCR reads in MiXCR, one entry per CDR3 protein. This table has 660,000 or so distinct CDR3 sequences, 20% to 25% appearing once. The specimen sequenced was blood. Receptors originate from a man younger than 45 with Graves' ophthalmopathy.

This clonotype has only a few counts. The rearrangement links TRBV24-1 to TRBJ1-2; weak D call: TRBD1 (5 bases). The CDR3 sequence is 15 residues long. V shed 3 bases and J shed 4 bases, with 14 bases lying between them. Germline V CDR1 and CDR2: KGHDR, SFDVKD. CDR3 sequence: CATSDTRDPGYGYTF. CDR3 nucleotides: TGTGCCACCAGTGATACCAGGGATCCAGGCTATGGCTACACCTTC.

This clonotype was seen repeatedly, ten times or more. V gene TRBV5-1 combines with J gene TRBJ1-1; D gene uncertain. The CDR3 has 13 amino acids. Germline CDR1 SGHRS, CDR2 YFSETQ. V shed 5 bases and J shed 5 bases, with 13 bases lying between them. The CDR3 here is CASSRHAVTEAFF. The CDR3 nucleotides are TGCGCCAGCAGTCGACACGCAGTGACTGAAGCTTTCTTT.

This clonotype was seen many times. V and J are TRBV18 and TRBJ2-7; the match to TRBD2 covers 7 bases. CDR1 and CDR2 (germline): KGHSH, LQKENI. The CDR3 length is 15 residues. Germline trimming cut 2 bases from V and 0 bases from J; bases unmatched to any gene: 4. The chain's CDR3 is CASSPTGGSSYEQYF. The CDR3 DNA follows: TGTGCCAGCTCACCAACGGGGGGTTCCTCCTACGAGCAGTACTTC.

This clonotype turned up a few times. The chain uses TRBV4-1 and TRBJ2-3; weak D call: TRBD2 (5 bases). V lost 3 bases and J 2 bases, leaving 15 bases between the germline ends. Looked up from germline, CDR1 is MGHRA and CDR2 is YSYEKL. The CDR3 consists of 16 residues. In DNA, the CDR3 is TGCGCCAGCAGCCACGCTCAGAGCGGACCCACAGATACGCAGTATTTT. It yields the protein CASSHAQSGPTDTQYF.

This rearrangement joins TRBV29-1 to TRBJ2-3; D is uncertain. Trimming removed 1 base at V and 4 bases at J, with 15 bases between. Germline V gene lookup returns CDR1 SQVTM and CDR2 ANQGSEA. CDR3 length: 15 amino acids. The CDR3 region is CSVEGVEIGADTQYF. The CDR3 DNA is TGCAGCGTTGAAGGGGTCGAAATAGGCGCAGATACGCAGTATTTT.

This clonotype was seen more than once but under ten times. The rearrangement links TRBV30 to TRBJ2-7; D uncertain. Germline loops: CDR1 GTSNPN, CDR2 SVGIG (reference sequence). V gave up 0 bases and J gave up 6 bases, with 9 bases separating them. CDR3 length: 12 amino acids. In nucleotides, the CDR3 is TGTGCCTGGAGTGTGGGCCCAGGCGAGCAGTACTTC. Its protein is CAWSVGPGEQYF. The complete variable domain, with remaining parts taken from reference TRBV30 and TRBJ2-7, reads SQTIHQWPATLVQPVGSPLSLECTVEGTSNPNLYWYRQAAGRGLQLLFYSVGIGQISSEVPQNLSASRPQDRQFILSSKKLLLSDSGFYLCAWSVGPGEQYFGPGTRLTVT.

The chain combines TRBV28 with TRBJ1-4; D gene unclear. Trimming left V 4 bases short and J 8 bases short, with 17 bases between. CDR1 is MDHEN, CDR2 SYDVKM, per germline. CDR3 length: 15 amino acids. The CDR3 coding sequence is TGTGCCAGCAGTTCCCCCCTAGCAGGAGGAGAAAAACTGTTTTTT. This codes for CASSSPLAGGEKLFF.

On this clonotype: A much bigger clone sits one base away, suggesting this may be a read error. CDR3 sequence: CASSPSGTSAYEQYF. The CDR3 DNA reads TGTGCCAGCAGCCCGTCCGGGACTAGCGCCTACGAGCAGTACTTC. This rearrangement joins TRBV7-2 to TRBJ2-7; the match to TRBD2 covers 10 bases. This CDR3 is built from 15 residues. Unmatched junction bases numbered 6, after V lost 5 bases and J lost 2 bases. Germline V gene lookup returns CDR1 SGHTA and CDR2 FQGNSA.

This rearrangement joins TRBV6-5 to TRBJ2-2; D gene unclear. In germline, CDR1 is MNHEY, CDR2 SVGAGI. This CDR3 region has 15 residues. Trimming cost V 0 bases and J 6 bases, with 11 bases left between them. For the CDR3, the DNA is TGTGCCAGCAGTTACTCTTCGGACGTCCCCGGGGAGCTGTTTTTT. It yields the protein CASSYSSDVPGELFF.

This clonotype was counted at least ten times. The chain links TRBV28 to TRBJ1-1; weak D call: TRBD1 (5 bases). V was shortened by 2 bases and J by 5 bases, with 21 bases between the two germline ends. CDR3 size: 17 residues. Germline V gene data show CDR1 as MDHEN and CDR2 as SYDVKM. In DNA form, the CDR3 reads TGTGCCAGCAGTTTACGTCGGTTTGGCTTCCAGGGTACTGAAGCTTTCTTT. The encoded protein is CASSLRRFGFQGTEAFF. The full variable domain, rest sourced from reference TRBV28 and TRBJ1-1, is DVKVTQSSRYLVKRTGEKVFLECVQDMDHENMFWYRQDPGLGLRLIYFSYDVKMKEKGDIPEGYSVSREKKERFSLILESASTNQTSMYLCASSLRRFGFQGTEAFFGQGTRLTVV.

In its sample, this clonotype was seen a few times. The chain carries TRBV6-5 and TRBJ2-1, with D unresolved. The CDR3 has 16 residues. Per germline, CDR1 MNHEY and CDR2 SVGAGI. Trimming removed 0 bases from V and 1 base from J, with 10 bases in between. This CDR3 is CASSYSKWDSYNEQFF. DNA for the CDR3: TGTGCCAGCAGTTACTCGAAGTGGGATTCCTACAATGAGCAGTTCTTC.

The table lists this clonotype with a few counts. The chain couples TRBV3-1 to TRBJ1-1; 7 bases are a match to TRBD1. This CDR3 comprises 14 residues. Germline V lookup: CDR1 LGHDT, CDR2 YNNKEL (reference sequence). V lost 3 bases and J lost 6; bases outside the gene matches: 7. CDR3 loop: CASSQQGVTSEAFF. CDR3 bases: TGTGCCAGCAGCCAGCAGGGGGTAACTTCTGAAGCTTTCTTT.

This clonotype has a handful of counts. The V gene is TRBV5-4, the J gene TRBJ1-6, with D unclear. Looked up from germline, CDR1 is SGHNT and CDR2 is YYREEE (reference sequence). This CDR3 region has 12 residues. V was pared by 2 bases and J by 7 bases, with 4 bases between. CDR3 region: CASSFENSPLHF. DNA for the CDR3: TGTGCCAGCAGCTTCGAGAATTCACCCCTCCACTTT.

With respect to this clonotype: The germline gene is not matched at one end of the junction; a read error may be the cause. CDR3 sequence: CASSLGTTTRAGELFF. Here the CDR3 DNA reads TGTGCCAGCAGCTTGGGGACCACCACGCGCGCCGGGGAGCTGTTTTTT. The chain recombines TRBV5-1 with TRBJ2-2, with D possibly being TRBD1 or TRBD2 (5 bases each). CDR1 and CDR2 from the germline V gene are SGHRS and YFSETQ. CDR3 length equals 16 residues.

This clonotype was detected only a few times. The J gene is TRBJ2-1, the V gene TRBV29-1; D is perhaps TRBD1 (6 bases). The CDR3 spans 16 residues. V was pared by 4 bases and J by 5 bases, with 21 bases between. Germline V CDR1 and CDR2: SQVTM, ANQGSEA. The CDR3 reads CSVVTIPGQLDNEQFF. CDR3 nucleotide sequence: TGCAGCGTTGTAACCATCCCCGGACAGTTAGACAATGAGCAGTTCTTC.

The chain has TRBV20-1 and TRBJ2-5, with 10 bases that match TRBD2. Germline CDR1 is DFQATT and CDR2 is SNEGSKA (reference sequence). V lost 5 bases, J lost 9 bases, and 15 bases stayed unmatched. The CDR3 spans 15 residues. CDR3 sequence reads: CSALRSAGGDWAQYF. The CDR3 nucleotides are TGCAGTGCTCTTCGTTCAGCGGGGGGGGACTGGGCCCAGTACTTC.

This clonotype occurred many times. The V gene is TRBV11-2, the J gene TRBJ1-6, with D hard to call. Germline CDR1 SGHAT, CDR2 FQNNGV. This CDR3 spans 13 amino acids. V shed 1 base and J shed 6 bases, with 4 bases lying between them. CDR3 DNA: TGTGCCAGCAGCTTAGGAAGTAATTCACCCCTCCACTTT. This codes for CASSLGSNSPLHF. Drawing the rest from reference TRBV11-2 and TRBJ1-6, the complete variable domain is EAGVAQSPRYKIIEKRQSVAFWCNPISGHATLYWYQQILGQGPKLLIQFQNNGVVDDSQLPKDRFSAERLKGVDSTLKIQPAKLEDSAVYLCASSLGSNSPLHFGNGTRLTVT.